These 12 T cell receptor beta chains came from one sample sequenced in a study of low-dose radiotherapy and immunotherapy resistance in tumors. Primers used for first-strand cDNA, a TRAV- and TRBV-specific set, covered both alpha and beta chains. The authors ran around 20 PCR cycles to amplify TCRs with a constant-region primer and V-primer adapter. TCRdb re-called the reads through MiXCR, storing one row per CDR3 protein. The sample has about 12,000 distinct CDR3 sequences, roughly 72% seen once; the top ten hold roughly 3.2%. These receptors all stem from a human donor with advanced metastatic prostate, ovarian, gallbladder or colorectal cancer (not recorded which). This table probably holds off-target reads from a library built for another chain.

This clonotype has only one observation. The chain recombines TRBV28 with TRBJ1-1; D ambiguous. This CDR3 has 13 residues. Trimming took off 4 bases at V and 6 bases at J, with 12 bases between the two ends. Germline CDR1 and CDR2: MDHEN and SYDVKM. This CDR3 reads CASSSLAAAEAFF. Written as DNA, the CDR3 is TGTGCCAGCAGTTCTCTGGCTGCGGCTGAAGCTTTCTTT.

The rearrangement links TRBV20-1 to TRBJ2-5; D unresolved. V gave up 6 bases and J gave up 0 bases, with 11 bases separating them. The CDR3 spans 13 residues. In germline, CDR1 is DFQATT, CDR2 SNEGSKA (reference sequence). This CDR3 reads CSASYRYQETQYF. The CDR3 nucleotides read TGCAGTGCGTCCTACCGGTACCAAGAGACCCAGTACTTC.

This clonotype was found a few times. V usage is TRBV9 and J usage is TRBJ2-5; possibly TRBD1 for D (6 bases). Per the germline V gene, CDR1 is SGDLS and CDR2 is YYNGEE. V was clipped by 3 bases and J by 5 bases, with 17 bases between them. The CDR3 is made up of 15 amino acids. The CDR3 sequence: CASSDPRLGHETQYF. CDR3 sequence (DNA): TGTGCCAGCAGCGATCCCCGACTGGGACACGAGACCCAGTACTTC.

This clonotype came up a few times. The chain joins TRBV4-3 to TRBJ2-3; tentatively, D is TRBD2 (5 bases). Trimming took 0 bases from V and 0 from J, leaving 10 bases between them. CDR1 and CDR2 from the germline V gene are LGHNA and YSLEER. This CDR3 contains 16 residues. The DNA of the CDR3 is TGCGCCAGCAGCCAAGATCCCCAGCGGAGCACAGATACGCAGTATTTT. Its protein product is CASSQDPQRSTDTQYF.

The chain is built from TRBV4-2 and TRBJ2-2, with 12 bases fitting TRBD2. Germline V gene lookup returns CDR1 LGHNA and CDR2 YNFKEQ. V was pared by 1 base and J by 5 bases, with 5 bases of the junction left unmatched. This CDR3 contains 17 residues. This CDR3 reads CASSQAATSGRTGELFF. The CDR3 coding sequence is TGTGCCAGCAGCCAAGCTGCGACTAGCGGGAGAACCGGGGAGCTGTTTTTT.

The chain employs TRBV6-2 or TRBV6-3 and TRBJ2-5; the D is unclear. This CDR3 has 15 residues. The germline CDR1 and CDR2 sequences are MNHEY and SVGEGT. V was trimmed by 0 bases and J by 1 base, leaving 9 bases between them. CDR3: CASSYSNGRQETQYF. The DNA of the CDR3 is TGTGCCAGCAGTTACTCAAATGGACGCCAAGAGACCCAGTACTTC.

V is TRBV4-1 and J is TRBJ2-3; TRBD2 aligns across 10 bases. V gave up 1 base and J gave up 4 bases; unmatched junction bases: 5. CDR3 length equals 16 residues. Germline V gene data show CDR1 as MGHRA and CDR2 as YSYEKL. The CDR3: CASSQGLSGRADTQYF. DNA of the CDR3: TGCGCCAGCAGCCAAGGTCTCAGCGGGAGGGCAGATACGCAGTATTTT.

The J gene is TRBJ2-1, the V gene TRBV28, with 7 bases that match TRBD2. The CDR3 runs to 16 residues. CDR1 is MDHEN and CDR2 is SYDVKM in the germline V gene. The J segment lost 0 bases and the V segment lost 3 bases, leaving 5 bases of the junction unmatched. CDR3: CASSLERDASYNEQFF. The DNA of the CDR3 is TGTGCCAGCAGTTTGGAGCGGGACGCCTCCTACAATGAGCAGTTCTTC.

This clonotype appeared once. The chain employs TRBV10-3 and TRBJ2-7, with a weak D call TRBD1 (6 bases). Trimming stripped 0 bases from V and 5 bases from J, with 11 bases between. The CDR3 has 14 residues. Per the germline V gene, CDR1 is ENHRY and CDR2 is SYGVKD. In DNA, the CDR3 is TGTGCCATCAGTGAGTCAGCAGGGACAAACGAGCAGTACTTC. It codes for CAISESAGTNEQYF.

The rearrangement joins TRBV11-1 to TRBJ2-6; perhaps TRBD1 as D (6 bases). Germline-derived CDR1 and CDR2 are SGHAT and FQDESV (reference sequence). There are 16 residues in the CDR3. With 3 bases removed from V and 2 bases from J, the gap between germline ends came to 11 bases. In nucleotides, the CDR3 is TGTGCCAGCAGCTTCCCGACAGGCGCTGGGGCCAACGTCCTGACTTTC. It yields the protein CASSFPTGAGANVLTF. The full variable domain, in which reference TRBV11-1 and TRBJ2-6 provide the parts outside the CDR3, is EAEVAQSPRYKITEKSQAVAFWCDPISGHATLYWYRQILGQGPELLVQFQDESVVDDSQLPKDRFSAERLKGVDSTLKIQPAELGDSAMYLCASSFPTGAGANVLTFGAGSRLTVL.

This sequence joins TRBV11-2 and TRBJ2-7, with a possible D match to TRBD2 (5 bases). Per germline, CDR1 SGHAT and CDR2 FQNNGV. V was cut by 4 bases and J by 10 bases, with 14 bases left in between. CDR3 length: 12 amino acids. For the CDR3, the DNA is TGTGCCAGCAGCTCCCCTCCGGGATTTCAGTACTTC. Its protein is CASSSPPGFQYF.

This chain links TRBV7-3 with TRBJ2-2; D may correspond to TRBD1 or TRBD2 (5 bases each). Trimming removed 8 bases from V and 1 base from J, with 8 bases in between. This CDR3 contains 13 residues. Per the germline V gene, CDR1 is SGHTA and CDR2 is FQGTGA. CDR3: CASGGMNTGELFF. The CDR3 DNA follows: TGTGCCAGCGGGGGAATGAACACCGGGGAGCTGTTTTTT.